This T cell receptor (beta chain) came from a study of CD8 T cells in Susac syndrome. As to this clonotype: The antigen is unknown.

The T cells that were sequenced for TCR beta were CD8+ and CD4+ cells from blood. CD8+ and CD4+ T cells were negatively isolated; TEMRA cells were FACS-enriched. It was with random hexamers that roughly 0.5 to 1 ug RNA was reverse transcribed. A multiplex approach, immunoSEQ multiplex PCR, amplified TCR beta CDR3 across 54 Vbeta and 13 Jbeta. TCRdb redid the calling of the immunoSEQ multiplex PCR reads with MiXCR, one entry per CDR3 protein. The table has about 90,000 distinct CDR3 sequences, over 85% seen once. This CDR3 spans 15 amino acids. Germline-derived CDR1 and CDR2 are MNHEY and SVGAGI. V gave up 6 bases and J gave up 2 bases, with 14 bases separating them. Findings and limits, study-wide: The study's TCR sequencing and HLA analysis drew on a certain number of individuals. That number was acknowledged as relatively small.

Sample: CD8+ T cells from PBMCs. The clonotype was recovered from a human donor in good health. The J gene is TRBJ2-1, the V gene TRBV6-5, with a tentative D call TRBD2 (6 bases). The chain's CDR3 is CASSPIWGAYNEQFF. The CDR3 bases are TGTGCCAGCAGCCCCATATGGGGGGCCTACAATGAGCAGTTCTTC.